Below, one T cell receptor beta chain is given with its context. Antigen specificity is unknown. These data are taken from a study of cytomegalovirus exposure and HLA in healthy donors. As for the study in general: The early release's HLA-typed donors yielded tens of millions of unique TCRs. Findings of the study overall: Immune exposure information comprised only CMV serostatus.

Trimming removed 2 bases at V and 3 bases at J, with 14 bases between. The length of the CDR3 is 15 residues. It was with 60 Vbeta and 13 Jbeta primers that the PCR ran. The data were produced by immunoSEQ multiplex PCR, yet TCRdb's version contains in-frame clones alone and is incomplete. The data show fewer than 95,000 clones, around 80% seen once. Those who donated were healthy bone marrow donors. When sampled, the donors appeared nominally healthy, though they likely had unrecorded immune exposures. This chain connects TRBV5-3 to TRBJ1-2; D is unclear. Being an ORF, TRBV5-3 has a function that is uncertain. The receptor's source is a man younger than 35 in good health and CMV-seronegative. The sequenced material came from PBMCs. CDR3 nucleotide sequence: TGTGCCAGAAGCTTCCGCGCCGGCGGGGACTATGGCTACACCTTC. As protein: CARSFRAGGDYGYTF.